The entry below gives a single T cell receptor (beta chain) sequence along with its context. This record belongs to a study of blood T cell repertoires in COVID-19. In the study overall: PBMCs, B-cell-depleted T cells, or T cells were the source of the cDNA or gDNA that made up the material.

Seattle enrolled patients during active infection and tracked them longitudinally. J was trimmed by 7 bases and V by 6 bases; bases with no gene match: 8. CDR3 length: 14 amino acids. Germline-derived CDR1 and CDR2 are MNHEY and SVGAGI. In the authors' methods: Counts of nucleated cells, estimated from reference gene primer amplification, were obtained. Measured with immunoSEQ multiplex PCR; TCRdb has only the in-frame clones, and not every one. V, J and clone size were drawn from that table, and D and trimming were deduced from the DNA. The sample lists about 210,000 clones; approximately 78% were seen once.

The material sequenced was peripheral blood. The V and J genes are TRBV6-5 and TRBJ2-7, with TRBD2 matching 11 bases. This sequence was found in a woman aged 70-85 years with COVID-19, enrolled during active disease. CDR3 region: CASRLLAGDGEQYF. CDR3 DNA: TGTGCCAGCAGGCTACTAGCGGGAGATGGAGAGCAGTACTTC.